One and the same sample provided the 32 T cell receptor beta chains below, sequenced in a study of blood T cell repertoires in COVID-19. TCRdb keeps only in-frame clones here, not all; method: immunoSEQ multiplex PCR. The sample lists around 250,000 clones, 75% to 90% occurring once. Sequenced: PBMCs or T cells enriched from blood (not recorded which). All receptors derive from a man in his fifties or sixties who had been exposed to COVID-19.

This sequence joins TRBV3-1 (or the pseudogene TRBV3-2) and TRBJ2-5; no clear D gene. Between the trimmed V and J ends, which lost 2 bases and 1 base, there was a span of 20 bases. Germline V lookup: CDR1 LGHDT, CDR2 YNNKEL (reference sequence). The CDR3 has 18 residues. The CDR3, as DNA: TGTGCCAGCAGCCAAAGAGGTCTGCGGCTAGAAAGCCAAGAGACCCAGTACTTC. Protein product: CASSQRGLRLESQETQYF.

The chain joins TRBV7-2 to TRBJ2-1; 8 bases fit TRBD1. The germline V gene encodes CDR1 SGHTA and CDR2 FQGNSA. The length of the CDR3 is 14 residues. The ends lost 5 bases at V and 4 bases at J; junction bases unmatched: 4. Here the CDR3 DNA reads TGTGCCAGCAGCCTACGGACAGGGTACAATGAGCAGTTCTTC. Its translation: CASSLRTGYNEQFF.

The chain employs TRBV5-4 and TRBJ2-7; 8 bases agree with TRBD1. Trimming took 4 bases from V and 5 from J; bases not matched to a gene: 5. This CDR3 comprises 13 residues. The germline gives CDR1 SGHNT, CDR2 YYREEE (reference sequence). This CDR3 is CASSSPTGDEQYV. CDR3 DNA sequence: TGTGCCAGCAGCAGCCCGACAGGGGACGAGCAGTACGTC.

The CDR3, as DNA: TGTGCCAGTAGCCCCTACCTACAGGGTTCTGAAGCTTTCTTT. Translation: CASSPYLQGSEAFF. J is TRBJ1-1 and V is TRBV19; possible D gene TRBD1, 6 bases. V lost 6 bases, J lost 6 bases, and 17 bases lay in between. This CDR3 region has 14 residues. In germline, CDR1 is LNHDA, CDR2 SQIVND (reference sequence).

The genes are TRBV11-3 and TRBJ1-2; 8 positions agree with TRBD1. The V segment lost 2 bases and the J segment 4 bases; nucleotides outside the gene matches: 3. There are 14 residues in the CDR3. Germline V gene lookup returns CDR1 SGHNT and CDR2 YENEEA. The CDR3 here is CASSLRQGSYGYTF. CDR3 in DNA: TGTGCCAGCAGCTTAAGACAGGGGAGCTATGGCTACACCTTC.

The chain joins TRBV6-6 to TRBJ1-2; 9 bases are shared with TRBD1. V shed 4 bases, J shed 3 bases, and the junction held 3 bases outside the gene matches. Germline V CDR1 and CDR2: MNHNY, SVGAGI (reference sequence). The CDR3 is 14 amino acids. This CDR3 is CASSLDRGYYGYTF. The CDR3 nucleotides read TGTGCCAGCAGTTTAGACAGGGGGTACTATGGCTACACCTTC.

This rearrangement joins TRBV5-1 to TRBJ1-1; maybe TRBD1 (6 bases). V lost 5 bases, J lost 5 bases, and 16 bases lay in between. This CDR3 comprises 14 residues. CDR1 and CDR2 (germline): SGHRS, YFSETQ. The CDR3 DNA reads TGCGCCAGCAGGAACGAGGGGGTAAGGACTGAAGCTTTCTTT. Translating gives CASRNEGVRTEAFF.

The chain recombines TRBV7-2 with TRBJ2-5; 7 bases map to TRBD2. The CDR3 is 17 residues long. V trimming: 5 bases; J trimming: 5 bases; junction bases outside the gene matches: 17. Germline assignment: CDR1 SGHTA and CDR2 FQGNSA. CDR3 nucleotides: TGTGCCAGCAGCCCACCCTCCAGCGGGGCGAGTCTGGAGACCCAGTACTTC. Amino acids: CASSPPSSGASLETQYF.

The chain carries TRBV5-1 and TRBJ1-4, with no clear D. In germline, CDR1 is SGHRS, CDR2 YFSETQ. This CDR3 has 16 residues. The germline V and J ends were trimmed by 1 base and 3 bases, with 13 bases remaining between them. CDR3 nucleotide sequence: TGCGCCAGCAGCTTGTACGCCGGGGTAGCTAATGAAAAACTGTTTTTT. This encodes CASSLYAGVANEKLFF.

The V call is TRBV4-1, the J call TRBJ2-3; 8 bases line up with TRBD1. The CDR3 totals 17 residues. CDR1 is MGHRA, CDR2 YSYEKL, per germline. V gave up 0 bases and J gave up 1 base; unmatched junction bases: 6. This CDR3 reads CASSQDRGRGRTDTQYF. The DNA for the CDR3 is TGCGCCAGCAGCCAAGATCGGGGCAGGGGGCGCACAGATACGCAGTATTTT.

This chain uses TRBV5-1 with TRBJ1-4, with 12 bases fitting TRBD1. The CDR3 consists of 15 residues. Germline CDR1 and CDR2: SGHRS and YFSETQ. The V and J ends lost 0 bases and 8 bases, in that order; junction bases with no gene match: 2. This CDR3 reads CASSLEGTGGEKLFF. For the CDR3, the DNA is TGCGCCAGCAGCTTGGAAGGGACAGGGGGCGAAAAACTGTTTTTT.

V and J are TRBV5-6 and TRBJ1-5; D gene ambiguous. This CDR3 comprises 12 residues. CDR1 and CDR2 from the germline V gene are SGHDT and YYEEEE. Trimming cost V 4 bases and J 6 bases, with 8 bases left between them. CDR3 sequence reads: CASSRLGQPQHF. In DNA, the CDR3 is TGTGCCAGCAGCAGACTAGGTCAGCCCCAGCATTTT.

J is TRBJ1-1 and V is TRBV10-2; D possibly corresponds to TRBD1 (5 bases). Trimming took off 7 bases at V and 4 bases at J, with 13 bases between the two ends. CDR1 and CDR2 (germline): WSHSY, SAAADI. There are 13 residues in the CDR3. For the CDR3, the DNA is TGCGCCAGCATACCAGGGTCCGTCACTGAAGCTTTCTTT. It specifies CASIPGSVTEAFF.

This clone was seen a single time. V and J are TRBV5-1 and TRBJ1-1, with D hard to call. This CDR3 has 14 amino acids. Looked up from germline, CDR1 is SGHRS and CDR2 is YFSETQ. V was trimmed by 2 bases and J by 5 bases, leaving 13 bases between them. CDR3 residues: CASSFQSDSTEAFF. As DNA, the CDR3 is TGCGCCAGCAGCTTTCAATCCGATAGTACTGAAGCTTTCTTT.

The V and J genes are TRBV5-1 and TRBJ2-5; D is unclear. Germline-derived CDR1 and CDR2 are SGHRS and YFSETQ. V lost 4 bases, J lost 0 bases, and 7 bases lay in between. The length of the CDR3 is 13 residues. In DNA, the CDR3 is TGCGCCAGCAGCGCCAGCGACCAAGAGACCCAGTACTTC. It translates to CASSASDQETQYF.

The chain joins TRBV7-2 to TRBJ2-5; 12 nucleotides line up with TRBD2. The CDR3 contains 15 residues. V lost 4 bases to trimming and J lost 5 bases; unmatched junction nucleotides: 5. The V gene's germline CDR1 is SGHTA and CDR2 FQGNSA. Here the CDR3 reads CASSSRTSGTETQYF. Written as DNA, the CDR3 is TGTGCCAGCAGCTCACGGACTAGCGGGACTGAGACCCAGTACTTC.

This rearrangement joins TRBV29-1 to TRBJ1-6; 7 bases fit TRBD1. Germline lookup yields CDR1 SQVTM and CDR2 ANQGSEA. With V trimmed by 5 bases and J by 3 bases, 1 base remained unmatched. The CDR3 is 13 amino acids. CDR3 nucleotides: TGCAGCGTTCGACAGGGCTATAATTCACCCCTCCACTTT. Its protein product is CSVRQGYNSPLHF.

The CDR3 region is CASSPTTDTDTGELFF. The CDR3, as DNA: TGTGCCAGCAGCCCAACCACGGACACCGACACCGGGGAGCTGTTTTTT. The rearrangement uses TRBV7-3 and TRBJ2-2; D possibly corresponds to TRBD1 (5 bases). CDR1 and CDR2 from the germline V gene are SGHTA and FQGTGA. The CDR3 is 16 amino acids. Between the trimmed V and J ends, which lost 5 bases and 3 bases, there was a span of 16 bases.

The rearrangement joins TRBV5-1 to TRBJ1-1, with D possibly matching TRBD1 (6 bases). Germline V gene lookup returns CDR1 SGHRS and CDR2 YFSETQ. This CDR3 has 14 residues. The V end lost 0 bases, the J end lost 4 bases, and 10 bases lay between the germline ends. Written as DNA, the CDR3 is TGCGCCAGCAGCTTGGATACAGGGAGCACTGAAGCTTTCTTT. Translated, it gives CASSLDTGSTEAFF.

The CDR3 reads CASSFRGQETQYF. CDR3 in DNA: TGTGCCAGCAGTTTCCGGGGGCAAGAGACCCAGTACTTC. The chain recombines TRBV6-5 with TRBJ2-5, with TRBD2 as a possible D gene (6 bases). The ends were cut back, 4 bases at V and 2 bases at J, with 8 bases in the middle. The CDR3 covers 13 residues. The V gene's germline CDR1 is MNHEY and CDR2 SVGAGI.

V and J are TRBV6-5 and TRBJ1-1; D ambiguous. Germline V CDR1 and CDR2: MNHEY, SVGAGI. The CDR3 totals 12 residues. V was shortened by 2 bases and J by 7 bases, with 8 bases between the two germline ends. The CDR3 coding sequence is TGTGCCAGCAGTTACCCCAGTTTTGAAGCTTTCTTT. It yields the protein CASSYPSFEAFF.

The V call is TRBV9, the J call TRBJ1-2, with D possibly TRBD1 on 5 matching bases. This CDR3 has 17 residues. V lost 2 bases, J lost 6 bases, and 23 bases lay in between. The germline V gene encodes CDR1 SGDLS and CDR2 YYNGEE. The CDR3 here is CASSVSPRTTPRDGYTF. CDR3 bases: TGTGCCAGCAGCGTCTCTCCGAGGACAACCCCTCGGGATGGCTACACCTTC.

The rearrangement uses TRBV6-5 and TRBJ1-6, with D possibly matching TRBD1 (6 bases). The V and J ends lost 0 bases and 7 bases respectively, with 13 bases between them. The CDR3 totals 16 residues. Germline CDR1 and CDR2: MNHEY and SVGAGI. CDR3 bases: TGTGCCAGCAGTTACTCCTCGGGGGGCAAAAATTCACCCCTCCACTTT. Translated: CASSYSSGGKNSPLHF.

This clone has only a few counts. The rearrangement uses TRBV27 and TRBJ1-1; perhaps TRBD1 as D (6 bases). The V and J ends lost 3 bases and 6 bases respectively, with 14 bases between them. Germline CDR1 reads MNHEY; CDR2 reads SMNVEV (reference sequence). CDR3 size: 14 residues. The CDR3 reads CASSFLSDSAEAFF. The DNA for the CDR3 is TGTGCCAGCAGTTTTCTTTCGGACAGTGCTGAAGCTTTCTTT.

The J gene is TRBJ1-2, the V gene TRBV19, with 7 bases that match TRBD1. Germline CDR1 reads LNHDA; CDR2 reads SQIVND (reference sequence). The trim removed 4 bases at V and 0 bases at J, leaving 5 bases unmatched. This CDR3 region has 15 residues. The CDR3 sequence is CASSTQGGSNYGYTF. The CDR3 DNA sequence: TGTGCCAGTAGTACTCAGGGGGGCTCTAACTATGGCTACACCTTC.

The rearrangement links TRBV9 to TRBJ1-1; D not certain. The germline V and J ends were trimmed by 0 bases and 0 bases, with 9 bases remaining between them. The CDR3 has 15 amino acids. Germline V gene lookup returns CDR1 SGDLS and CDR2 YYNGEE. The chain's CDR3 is CASSVGTTMNTEAFF. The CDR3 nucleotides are TGTGCCAGCAGCGTAGGTACAACCATGAACACTGAAGCTTTCTTT.

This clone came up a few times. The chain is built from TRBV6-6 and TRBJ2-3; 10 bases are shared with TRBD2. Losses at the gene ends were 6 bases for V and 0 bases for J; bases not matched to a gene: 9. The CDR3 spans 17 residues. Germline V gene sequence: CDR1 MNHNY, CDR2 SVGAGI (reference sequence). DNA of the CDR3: TGTGCCAGCAGACGAGGGACTAGCGTGAGAAGCACAGATACGCAGTATTTT. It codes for CASRRGTSVRSTDTQYF.

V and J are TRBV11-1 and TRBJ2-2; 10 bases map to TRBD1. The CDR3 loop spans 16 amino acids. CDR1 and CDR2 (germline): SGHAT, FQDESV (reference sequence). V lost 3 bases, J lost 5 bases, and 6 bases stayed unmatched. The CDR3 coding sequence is TGTGCCAGCAGCTTTCCTGGACAGGGGGAGACCGGGGAGCTGTTTTTT. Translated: CASSFPGQGETGELFF.

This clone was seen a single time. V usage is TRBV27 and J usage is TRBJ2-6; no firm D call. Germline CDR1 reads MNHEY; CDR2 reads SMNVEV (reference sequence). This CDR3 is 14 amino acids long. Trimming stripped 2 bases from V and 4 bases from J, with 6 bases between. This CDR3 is CASSLQAGANVLTF. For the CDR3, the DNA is TGTGCCAGCAGTTTACAAGCGGGGGCCAACGTCCTGACTTTC.

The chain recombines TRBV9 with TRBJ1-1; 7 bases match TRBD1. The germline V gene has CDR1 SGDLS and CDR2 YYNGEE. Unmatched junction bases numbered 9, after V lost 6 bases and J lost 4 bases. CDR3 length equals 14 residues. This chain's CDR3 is CASTQGVFGTEAFF. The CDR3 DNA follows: TGTGCCAGCACCCAGGGGGTATTTGGCACTGAAGCTTTCTTT.

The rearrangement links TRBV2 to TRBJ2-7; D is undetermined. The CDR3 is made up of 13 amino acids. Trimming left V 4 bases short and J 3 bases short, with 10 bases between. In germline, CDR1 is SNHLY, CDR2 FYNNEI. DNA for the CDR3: TGTGCCAGCAGTGGAGGCTCCAACTACGAGCAGTACGTC. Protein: CASSGGSNYEQYV.

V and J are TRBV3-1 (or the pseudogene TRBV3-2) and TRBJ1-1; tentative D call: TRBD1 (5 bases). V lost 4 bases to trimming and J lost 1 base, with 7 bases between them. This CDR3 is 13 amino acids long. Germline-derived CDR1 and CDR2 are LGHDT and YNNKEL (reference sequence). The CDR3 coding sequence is TGTGCCAGCAGCCTAGGACAGAACACTGAAGCTTTCTTT. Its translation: CASSLGQNTEAFF.